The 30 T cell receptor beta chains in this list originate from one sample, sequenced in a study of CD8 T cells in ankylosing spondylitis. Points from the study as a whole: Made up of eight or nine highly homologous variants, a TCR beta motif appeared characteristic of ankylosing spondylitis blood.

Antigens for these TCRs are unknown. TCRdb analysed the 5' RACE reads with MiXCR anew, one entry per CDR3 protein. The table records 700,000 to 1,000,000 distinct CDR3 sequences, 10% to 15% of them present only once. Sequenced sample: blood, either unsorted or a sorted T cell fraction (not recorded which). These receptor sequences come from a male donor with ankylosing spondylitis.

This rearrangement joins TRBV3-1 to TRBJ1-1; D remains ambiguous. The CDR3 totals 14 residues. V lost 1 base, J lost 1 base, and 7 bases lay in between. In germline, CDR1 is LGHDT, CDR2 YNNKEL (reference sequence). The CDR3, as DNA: TGTGCCAGCAGCCAAGGGGAAGCGAACACTGAAGCTTTCTTT. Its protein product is CASSQGEANTEAFF.

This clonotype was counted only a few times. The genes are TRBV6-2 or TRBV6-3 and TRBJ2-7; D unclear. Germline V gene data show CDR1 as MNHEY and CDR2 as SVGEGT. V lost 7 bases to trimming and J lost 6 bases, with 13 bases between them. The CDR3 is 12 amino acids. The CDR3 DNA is TGTGCCAGCACTACCTTTCCCGGCGAGCAGTACTTC. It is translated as CASTTFPGEQYF.

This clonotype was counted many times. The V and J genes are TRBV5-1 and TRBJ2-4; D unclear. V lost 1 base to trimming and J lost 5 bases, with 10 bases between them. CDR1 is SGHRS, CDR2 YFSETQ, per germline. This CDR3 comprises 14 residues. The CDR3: CASSLLSWENIQYF. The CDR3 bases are TGCGCCAGCAGCTTGCTATCCTGGGAAAACATTCAGTACTTC.

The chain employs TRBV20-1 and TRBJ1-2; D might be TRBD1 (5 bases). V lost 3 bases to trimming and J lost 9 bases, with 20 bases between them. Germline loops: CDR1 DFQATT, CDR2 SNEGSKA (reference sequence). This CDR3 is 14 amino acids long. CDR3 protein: CSARAGRELSSYTF. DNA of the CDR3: TGCAGTGCTAGGGCGGGACGGGAGCTAAGCAGCTACACCTTC.

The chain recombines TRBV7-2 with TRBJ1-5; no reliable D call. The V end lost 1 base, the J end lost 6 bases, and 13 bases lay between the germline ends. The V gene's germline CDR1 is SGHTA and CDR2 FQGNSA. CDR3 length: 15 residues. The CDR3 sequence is CASSLVMGGLQPQHF. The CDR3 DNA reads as TGTGCCAGCAGCTTAGTAATGGGTGGGCTTCAGCCCCAGCATTTT. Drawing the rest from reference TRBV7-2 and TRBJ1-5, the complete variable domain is GAGVSQSPSNKVTEKGKDVELRCDPISGHTALYWYRQSLGQGLEFLIYFQGNSAPDKSGLPSDRFSAERTGGSVSTLTIQRTQQEDSAVYLCASSLVMGGLQPQHFGDGTRLSIL.

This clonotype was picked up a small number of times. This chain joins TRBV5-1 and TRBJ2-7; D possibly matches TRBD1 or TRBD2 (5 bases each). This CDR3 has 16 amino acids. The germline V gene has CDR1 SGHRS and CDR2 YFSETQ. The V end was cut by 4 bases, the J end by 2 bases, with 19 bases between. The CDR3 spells CASSRDPLRVAYEQYF. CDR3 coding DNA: TGCGCCAGCAGCCGGGACCCCCTCAGAGTGGCCTACGAGCAGTACTTC. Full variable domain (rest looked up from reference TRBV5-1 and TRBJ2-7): KAGVTQTPRYLIKTRGQQVTLSCSPISGHRSVSWYQQTPGQGLQFLFEYFSETQRNKGNFPGRFSGRQFSNSRSEMNVSTLELGDSALYLCASSRDPLRVAYEQYFGPGTRLTVT.

CDR3: CSANGESYGYTF. Written as DNA, the CDR3 is TGCAGTGCGAATGGGGAGTCCTATGGCTACACCTTC. The chain recombines TRBV20-1 with TRBJ1-2, with D uncertain. Germline V gene data show CDR1 as DFQATT and CDR2 as SNEGSKA (reference sequence). CDR3 length equals 12 residues. V lost 6 bases, J lost 4 bases, and 12 bases lay in between.

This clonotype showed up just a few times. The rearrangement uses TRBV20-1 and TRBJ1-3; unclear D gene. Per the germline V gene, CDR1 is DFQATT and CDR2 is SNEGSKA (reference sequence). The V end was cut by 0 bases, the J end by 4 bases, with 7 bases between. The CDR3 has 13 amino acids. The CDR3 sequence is CSARDGNGNTIYF. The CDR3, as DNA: TGCAGTGCTAGAGATGGGAACGGAAACACCATATATTTT.

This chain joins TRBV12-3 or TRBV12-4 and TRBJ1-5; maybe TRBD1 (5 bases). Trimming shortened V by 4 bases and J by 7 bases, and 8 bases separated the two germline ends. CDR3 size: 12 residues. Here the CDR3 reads CASSSYRQPQHF. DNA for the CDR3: TGTGCCAGCAGTTCCTACAGGCAGCCCCAGCATTTT.

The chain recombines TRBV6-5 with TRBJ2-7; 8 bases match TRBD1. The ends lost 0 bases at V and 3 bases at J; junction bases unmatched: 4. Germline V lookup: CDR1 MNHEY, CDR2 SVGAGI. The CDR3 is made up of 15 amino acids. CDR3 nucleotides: TGTGCCAGCAGTTACTCGCCCGGACAGGGCTACGAGCAGTACTTC. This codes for CASSYSPGQGYEQYF.

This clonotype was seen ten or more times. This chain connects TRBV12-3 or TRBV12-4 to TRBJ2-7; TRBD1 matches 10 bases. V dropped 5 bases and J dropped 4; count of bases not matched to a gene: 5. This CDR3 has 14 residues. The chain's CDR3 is CASSGSGQGYEQYF. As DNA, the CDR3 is TGTGCCAGCAGTGGGTCGGGACAGGGGTACGAGCAGTACTTC.

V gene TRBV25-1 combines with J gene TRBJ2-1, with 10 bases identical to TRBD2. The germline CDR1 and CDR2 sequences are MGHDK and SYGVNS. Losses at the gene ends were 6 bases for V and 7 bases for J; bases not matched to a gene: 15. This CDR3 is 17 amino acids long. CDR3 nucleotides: TGTGCCAGCAGGCATAAGCTCCCTAGCGGGAGATGGAATGAGCAGTTCTTC. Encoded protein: CASRHKLPSGRWNEQFF.

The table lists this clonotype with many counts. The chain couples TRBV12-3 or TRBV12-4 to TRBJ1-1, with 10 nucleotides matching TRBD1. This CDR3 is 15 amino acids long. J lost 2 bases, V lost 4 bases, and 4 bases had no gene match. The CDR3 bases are TGTGCCAGCAGTTGGGGGACAGGGGTCAACACTGAAGCTTTCTTT. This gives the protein CASSWGTGVNTEAFF.

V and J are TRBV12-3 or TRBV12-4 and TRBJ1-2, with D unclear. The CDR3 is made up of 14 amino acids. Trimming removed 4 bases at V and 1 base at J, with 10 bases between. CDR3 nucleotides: TGTGCCAGCAGTTACCCAGTCGGTAACTATGGCTACACCTTC. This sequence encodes CASSYPVGNYGYTF.

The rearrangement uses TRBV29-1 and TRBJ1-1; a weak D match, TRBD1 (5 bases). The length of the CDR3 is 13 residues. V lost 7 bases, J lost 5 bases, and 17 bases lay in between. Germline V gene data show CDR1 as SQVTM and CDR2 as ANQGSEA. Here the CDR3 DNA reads TGCAGCGCCGAGACAGAGTGGGGGACTGAAGCTTTCTTT. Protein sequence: CSAETEWGTEAFF.

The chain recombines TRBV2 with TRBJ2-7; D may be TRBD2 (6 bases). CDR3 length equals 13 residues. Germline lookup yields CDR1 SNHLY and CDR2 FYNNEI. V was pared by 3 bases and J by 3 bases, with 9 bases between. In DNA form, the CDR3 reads TGTGCCAGCAGTGAGCTCGGGGGCTACGAGCAGTACTTC. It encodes CASSELGGYEQYF.

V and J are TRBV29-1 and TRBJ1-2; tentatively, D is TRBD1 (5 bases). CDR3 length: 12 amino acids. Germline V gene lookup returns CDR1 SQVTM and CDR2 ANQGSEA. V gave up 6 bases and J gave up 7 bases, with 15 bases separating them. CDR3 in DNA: TGCAGCGTCGTAAGGGGAACCGGTGGCTACACCTTC. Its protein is CSVVRGTGGYTF.

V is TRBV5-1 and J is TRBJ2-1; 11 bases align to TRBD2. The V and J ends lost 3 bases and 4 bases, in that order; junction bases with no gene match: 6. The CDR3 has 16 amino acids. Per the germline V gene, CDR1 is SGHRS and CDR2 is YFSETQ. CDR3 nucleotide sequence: TGCGCCAGCAGCTACGGACTAGCGGGCCATTACAATGAGCAGTTCTTC. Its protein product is CASSYGLAGHYNEQFF.

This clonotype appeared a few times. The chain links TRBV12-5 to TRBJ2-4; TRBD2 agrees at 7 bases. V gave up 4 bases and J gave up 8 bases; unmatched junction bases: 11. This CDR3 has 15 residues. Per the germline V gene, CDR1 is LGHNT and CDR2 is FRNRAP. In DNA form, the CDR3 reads TGTGCTAGTGGTTGGGGCAGCGGGAACGGGGACATTCAGTACTTC. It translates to CASGWGSGNGDIQYF.

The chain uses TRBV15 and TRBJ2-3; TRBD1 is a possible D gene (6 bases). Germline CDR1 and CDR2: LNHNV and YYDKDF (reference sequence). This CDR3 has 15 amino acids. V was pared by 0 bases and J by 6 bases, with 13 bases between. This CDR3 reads CATSREPERGDTQYF. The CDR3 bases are TGTGCCACCAGCAGAGAGCCAGAAAGGGGGGATACGCAGTATTTT.

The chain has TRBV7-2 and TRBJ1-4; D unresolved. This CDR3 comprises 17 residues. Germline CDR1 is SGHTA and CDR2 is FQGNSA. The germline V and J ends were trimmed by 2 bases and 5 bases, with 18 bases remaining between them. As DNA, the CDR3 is TGTGCCAGCAGCTTACGAAACAGACAATTAACGAATGAAAAACTGTTTTTT. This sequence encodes CASSLRNRQLTNEKLFF.

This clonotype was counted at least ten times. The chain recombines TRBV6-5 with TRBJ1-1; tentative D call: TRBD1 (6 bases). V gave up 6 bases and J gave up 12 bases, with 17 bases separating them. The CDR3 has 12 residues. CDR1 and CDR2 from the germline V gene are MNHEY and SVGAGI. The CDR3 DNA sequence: TGTGCCAGCAGCCGCAAAGGGGGGTTTACTTTCTTT. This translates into CASSRKGGFTFF.

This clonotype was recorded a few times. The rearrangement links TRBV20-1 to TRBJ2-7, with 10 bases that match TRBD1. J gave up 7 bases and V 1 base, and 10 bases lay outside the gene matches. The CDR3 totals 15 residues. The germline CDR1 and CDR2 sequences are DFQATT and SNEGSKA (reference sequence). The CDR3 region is CSARGPGTGVEEQYF. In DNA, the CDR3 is TGCAGTGCTAGAGGCCCCGGGACAGGGGTCGAGGAGCAGTACTTC.

The CDR3 loop reads CASSLNAGRVGKTQYF. For the CDR3, the DNA is TGTGCCAGCAGTTTAAACGCTGGCAGGGTGGGGAAGACCCAGTACTTC. The chain employs TRBV27 and TRBJ2-5; possible D gene TRBD1, 5 bases. Germline V CDR1 and CDR2: MNHEY, SMNVEV (reference sequence). This CDR3 region has 16 residues. Trimming shortened V by 2 bases and J by 6 bases, and 19 bases separated the two germline ends.

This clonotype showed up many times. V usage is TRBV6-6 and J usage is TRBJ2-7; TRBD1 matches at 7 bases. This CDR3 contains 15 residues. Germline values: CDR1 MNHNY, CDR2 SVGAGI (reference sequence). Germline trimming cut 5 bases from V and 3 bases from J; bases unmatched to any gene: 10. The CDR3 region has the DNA TGTGCCAGCAGTCAACCGGGACAGTTAATCTACGAGCAGTACTTC. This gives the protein CASSQPGQLIYEQYF.

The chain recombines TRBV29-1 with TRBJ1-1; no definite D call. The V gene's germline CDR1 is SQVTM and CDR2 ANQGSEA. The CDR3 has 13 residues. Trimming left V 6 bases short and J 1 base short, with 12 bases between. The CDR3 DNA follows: TGCAGCGTAAAGGATAATTCGAACACTGAAGCTTTCTTT. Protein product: CSVKDNSNTEAFF.

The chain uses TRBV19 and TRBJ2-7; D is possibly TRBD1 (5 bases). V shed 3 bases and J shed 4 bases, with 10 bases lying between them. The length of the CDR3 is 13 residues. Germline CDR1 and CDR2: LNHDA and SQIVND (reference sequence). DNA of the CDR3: TGTGCCAGTAGTATCGACAGAGAGTACGAGCAGTACTTC. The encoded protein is CASSIDREYEQYF. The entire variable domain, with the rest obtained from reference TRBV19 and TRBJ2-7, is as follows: DGGITQSPKYLFRKEGQNVTLSCEQNLNHDAMYWYRQDPGQGLRLIYYSQIVNDFQKGDIAEGYSVSREKKESFPLTVTSAQKNPTAFYLCASSIDREYEQYFGPGTRLTVT.

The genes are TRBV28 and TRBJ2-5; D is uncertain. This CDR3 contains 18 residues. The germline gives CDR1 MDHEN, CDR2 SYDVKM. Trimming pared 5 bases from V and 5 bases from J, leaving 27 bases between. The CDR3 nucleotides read TGTGCCAGCAGTCCCCCACCTTTGGCCTGGGCAGCCGTCGAGACCCAGTACTTC. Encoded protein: CASSPPPLAWAAVETQYF.

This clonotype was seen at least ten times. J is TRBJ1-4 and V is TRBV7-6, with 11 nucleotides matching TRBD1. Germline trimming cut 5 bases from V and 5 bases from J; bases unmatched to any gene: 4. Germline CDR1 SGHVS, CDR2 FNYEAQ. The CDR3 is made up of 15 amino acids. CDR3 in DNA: TGTGCCAGCAGCCGGACAGGGGGCCTCAATGAAAAACTGTTTTTT. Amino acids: CASSRTGGLNEKLFF.

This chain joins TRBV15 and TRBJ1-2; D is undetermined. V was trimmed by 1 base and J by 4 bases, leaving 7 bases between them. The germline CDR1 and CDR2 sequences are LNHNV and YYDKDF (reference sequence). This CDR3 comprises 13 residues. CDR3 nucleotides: TGTGCCACCAGCAGAGCGGAGATCTATGGCTACACCTTC. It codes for CATSRAEIYGYTF.